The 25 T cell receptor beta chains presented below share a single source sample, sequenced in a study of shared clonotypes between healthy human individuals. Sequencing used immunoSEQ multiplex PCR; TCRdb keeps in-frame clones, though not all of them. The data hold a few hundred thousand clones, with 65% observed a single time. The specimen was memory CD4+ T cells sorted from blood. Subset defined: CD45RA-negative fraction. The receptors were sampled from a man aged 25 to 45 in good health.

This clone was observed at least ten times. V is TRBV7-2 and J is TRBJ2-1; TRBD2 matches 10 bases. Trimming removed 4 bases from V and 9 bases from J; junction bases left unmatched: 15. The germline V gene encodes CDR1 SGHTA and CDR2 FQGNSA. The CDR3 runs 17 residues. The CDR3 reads CASSSGGLAGVKGEQFF. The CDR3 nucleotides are TGTGCCAGCAGCTCGGGGGGGCTAGCGGGAGTGAAGGGTGAGCAGTTCTTC.

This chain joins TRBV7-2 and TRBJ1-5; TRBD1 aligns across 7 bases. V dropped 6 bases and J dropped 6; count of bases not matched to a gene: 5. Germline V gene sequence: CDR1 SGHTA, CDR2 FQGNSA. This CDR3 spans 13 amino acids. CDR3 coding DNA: TGTGCCAGCAGTTCGGACAGGTTTCAGCCCCAGCATTTT. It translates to CASSSDRFQPQHF.

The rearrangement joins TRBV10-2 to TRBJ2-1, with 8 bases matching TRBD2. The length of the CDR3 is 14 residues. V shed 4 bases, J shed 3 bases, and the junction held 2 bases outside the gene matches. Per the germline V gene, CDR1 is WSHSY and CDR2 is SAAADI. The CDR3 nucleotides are TGCGCCAGCAGTGGACTAGCGTTCTACAATGAGCAGTTCTTC. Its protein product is CASSGLAFYNEQFF.

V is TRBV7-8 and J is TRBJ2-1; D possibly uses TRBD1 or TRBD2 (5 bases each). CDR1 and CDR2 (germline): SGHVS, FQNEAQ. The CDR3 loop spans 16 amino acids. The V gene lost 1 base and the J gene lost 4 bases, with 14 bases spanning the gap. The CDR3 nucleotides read TGTGCCAGCAGCTTAGAGGGACGGGCCCTGTACAATGAGCAGTTCTTC. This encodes CASSLEGRALYNEQFF.

As DNA, the CDR3 is TGTGCCAGCAGCTATACAGCTATACAAGAGACCCAGTACTTC. Translation: CASSYTAIQETQYF. The chain couples TRBV14 to TRBJ2-5; no definite D call. V was clipped by 5 bases and J by 2 bases, with 12 bases between them. The CDR3 is 14 residues long. Per the germline V gene, CDR1 is SGHDN and CDR2 is FVKESK.

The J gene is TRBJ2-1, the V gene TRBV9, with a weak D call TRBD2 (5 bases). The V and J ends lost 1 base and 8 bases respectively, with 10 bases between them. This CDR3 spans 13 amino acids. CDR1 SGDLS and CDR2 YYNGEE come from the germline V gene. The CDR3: CASSVRRGYEQFF. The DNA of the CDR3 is TGTGCCAGCAGCGTACGTCGCGGGTATGAGCAGTTCTTC.

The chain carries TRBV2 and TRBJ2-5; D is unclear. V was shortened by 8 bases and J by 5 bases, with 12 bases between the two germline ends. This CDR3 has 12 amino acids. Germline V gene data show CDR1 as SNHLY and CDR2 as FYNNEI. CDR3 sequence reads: CASGTTAETQYF. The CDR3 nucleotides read TGTGCCAGCGGAACCACAGCCGAGACCCAGTACTTC.

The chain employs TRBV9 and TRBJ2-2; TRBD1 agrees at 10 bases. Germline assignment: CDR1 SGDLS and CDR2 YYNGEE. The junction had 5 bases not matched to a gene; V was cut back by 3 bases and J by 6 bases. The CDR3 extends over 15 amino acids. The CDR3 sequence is CASSGTGGLSGELFF. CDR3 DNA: TGTGCCAGCAGCGGGACAGGGGGTCTATCCGGGGAGCTGTTTTTT.

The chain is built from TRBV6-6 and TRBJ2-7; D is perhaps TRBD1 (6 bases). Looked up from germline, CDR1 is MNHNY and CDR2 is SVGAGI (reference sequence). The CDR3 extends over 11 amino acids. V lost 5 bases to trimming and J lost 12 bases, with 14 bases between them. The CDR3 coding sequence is TGTGCCAGCAGTCCTGAAAGGGGGACGTACTTC. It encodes CASSPERGTYF.

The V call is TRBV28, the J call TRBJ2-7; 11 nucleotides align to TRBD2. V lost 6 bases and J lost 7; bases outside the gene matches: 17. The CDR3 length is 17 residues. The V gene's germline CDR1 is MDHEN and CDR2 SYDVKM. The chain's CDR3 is CASSPPIPGLAVSEQYF. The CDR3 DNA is TGTGCCAGCAGCCCGCCAATTCCGGGACTAGCGGTCTCTGAGCAGTACTTC. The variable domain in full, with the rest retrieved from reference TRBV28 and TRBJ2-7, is DVKVTQSSRYLVKRTGEKVFLECVQDMDHENMFWYRQDPGLGLRLIYFSYDVKMKEKGDIPEGYSVSREKKERFSLILESASTNQTSMYLCASSPPIPGLAVSEQYFGPGTRLTVT.

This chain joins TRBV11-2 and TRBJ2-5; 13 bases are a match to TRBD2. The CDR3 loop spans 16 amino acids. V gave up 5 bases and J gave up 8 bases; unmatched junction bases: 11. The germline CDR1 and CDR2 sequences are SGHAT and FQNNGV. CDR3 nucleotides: TGTGCCAGCAGCCTGTACAAAGGGACTAGCGGGGCCACCCAGTACTTC. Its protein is CASSLYKGTSGATQYF.

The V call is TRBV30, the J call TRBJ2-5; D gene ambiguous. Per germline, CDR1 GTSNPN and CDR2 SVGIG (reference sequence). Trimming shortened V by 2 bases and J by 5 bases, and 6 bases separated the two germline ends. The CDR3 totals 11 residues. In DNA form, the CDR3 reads TGTGCCTGGAGTACCGGGGAGACCCAGTACTTC. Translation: CAWSTGETQYF. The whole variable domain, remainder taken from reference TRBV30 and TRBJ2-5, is SQTIHQWPATLVQPVGSPLSLECTVEGTSNPNLYWYRQAAGRGLQLLFYSVGIGQISSEVPQNLSASRPQDRQFILSSKKLLLSDSGFYLCAWSTGETQYFGPGTRLLVL.

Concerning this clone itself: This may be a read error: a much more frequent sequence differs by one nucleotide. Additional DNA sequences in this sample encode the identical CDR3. The CDR3 here is CASSSTSGRISYEQYF. The CDR3 DNA sequence: TGCGCCAGCAGCTCAACTAGCGGGAGGATCTCCTACGAGCAGTATTTC. The genes are TRBV5-1 and TRBJ2-7, with TRBD2 identical over 12 bases. Germline V gives CDR1 SGHRS, CDR2 YFSETQ. This CDR3 is built from 16 residues.

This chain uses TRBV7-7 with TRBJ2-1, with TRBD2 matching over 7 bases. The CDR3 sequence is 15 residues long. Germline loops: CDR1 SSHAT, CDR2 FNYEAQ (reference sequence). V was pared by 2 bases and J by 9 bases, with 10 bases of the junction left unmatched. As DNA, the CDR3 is TGTGCCAGCAGCTTAAACATCGGGGCGGGAGCTGAGCAGTTCTTC. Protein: CASSLNIGAGAEQFF.

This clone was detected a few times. CDR3 sequence (DNA): TGCAGCGCGGGAATCACAGATACGCAGTATTTT. This sequence encodes CSAGITDTQYF. V and J are TRBV29-1 and TRBJ2-3, with D perhaps TRBD2 (5 bases). Deletions cut 7 bases from V and 2 bases from J, with 7 bases between. This CDR3 has 11 amino acids. Germline-derived CDR1 and CDR2 are SQVTM and ANQGSEA.

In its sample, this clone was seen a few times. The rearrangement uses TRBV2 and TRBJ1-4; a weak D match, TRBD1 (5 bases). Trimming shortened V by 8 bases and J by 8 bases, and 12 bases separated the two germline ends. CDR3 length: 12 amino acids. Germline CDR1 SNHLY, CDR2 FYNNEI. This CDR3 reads CASGSYREKLFF. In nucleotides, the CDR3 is TGTGCCAGCGGATCCTACAGGGAAAAACTGTTTTTT.

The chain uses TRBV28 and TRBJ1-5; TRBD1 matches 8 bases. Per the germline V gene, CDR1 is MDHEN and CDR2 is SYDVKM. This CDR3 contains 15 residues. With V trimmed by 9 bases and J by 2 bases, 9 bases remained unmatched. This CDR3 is CASTDRGYGNQPQHF. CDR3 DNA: TGTGCCAGTACCGACAGGGGATACGGCAATCAGCCCCAGCATTTT.

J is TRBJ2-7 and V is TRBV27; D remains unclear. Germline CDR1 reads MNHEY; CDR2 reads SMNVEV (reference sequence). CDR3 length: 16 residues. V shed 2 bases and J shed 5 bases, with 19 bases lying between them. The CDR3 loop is CASSLNAFGFSDEQYF. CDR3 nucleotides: TGTGCCAGCAGTTTAAATGCGTTCGGATTTTCTGACGAGCAGTACTTC.

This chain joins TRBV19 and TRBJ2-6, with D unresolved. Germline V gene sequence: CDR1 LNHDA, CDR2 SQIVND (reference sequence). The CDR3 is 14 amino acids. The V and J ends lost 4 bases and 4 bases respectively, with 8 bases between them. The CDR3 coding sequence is TGTGCCAGTAGTAAAGTGCCCGGGGCCAACGTCCTGACTTTC. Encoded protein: CASSKVPGANVLTF.

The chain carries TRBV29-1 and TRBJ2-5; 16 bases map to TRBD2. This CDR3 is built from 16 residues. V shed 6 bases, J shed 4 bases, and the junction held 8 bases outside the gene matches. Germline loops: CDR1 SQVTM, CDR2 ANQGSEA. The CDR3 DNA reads TGCAGCGTCGCCGGGACTAGCGGGAGGGTGGGAGAGACCCAGTACTTC. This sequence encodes CSVAGTSGRVGETQYF.

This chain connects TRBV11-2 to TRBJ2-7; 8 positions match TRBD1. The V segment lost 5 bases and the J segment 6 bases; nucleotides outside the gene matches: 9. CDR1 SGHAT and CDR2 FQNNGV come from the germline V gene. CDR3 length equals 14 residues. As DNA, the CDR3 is TGTGCCAGCAGCGCCATCAAGACAGGGGTCGAGCAGTACTTC. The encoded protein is CASSAIKTGVEQYF.

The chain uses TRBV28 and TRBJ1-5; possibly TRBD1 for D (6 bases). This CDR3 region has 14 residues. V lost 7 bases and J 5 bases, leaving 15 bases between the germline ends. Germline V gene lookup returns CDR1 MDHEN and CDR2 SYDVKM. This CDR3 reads CASILGGGDQPQHF. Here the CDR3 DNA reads TGTGCCAGCATCCTGGGGGGGGGCGATCAGCCCCAGCATTTT.

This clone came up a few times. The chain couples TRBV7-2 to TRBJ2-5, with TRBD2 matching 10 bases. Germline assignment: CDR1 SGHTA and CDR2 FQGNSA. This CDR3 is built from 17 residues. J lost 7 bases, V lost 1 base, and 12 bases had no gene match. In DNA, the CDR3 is TGTGCCAGCAGCTTAGGGCCTAGCGGGGGTGGACTTGCGACCCAGTACTTC. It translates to CASSLGPSGGGLATQYF.

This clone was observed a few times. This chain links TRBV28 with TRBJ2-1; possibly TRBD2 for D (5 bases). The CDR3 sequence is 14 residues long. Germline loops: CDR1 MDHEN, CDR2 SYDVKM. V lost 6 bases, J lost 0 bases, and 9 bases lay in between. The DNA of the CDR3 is TGTGCCAGCAGATTAGGGAGCTCCTACAATGAGCAGTTCTTC. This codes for CASRLGSSYNEQFF.

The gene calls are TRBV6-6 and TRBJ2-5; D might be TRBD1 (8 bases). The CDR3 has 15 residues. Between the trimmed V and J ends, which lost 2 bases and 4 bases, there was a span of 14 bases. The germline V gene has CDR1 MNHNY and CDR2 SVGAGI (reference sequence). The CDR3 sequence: CASSYPQGGRETQYF. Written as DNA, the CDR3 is TGTGCCAGCAGTTACCCACAGGGGGGGAGAGAGACCCAGTACTTC.